This T cell receptor (beta chain) was sequenced during a study of CD8 T cells in Susac syndrome. Findings and caveats of the study: The Susac syndrome CD4+ T cell repertoires displayed no clonal expansion.

When the RNA was reverse transcribed, random hexamers were used with an input of roughly 0.45 to 1 ug. TCRdb redid the calling of the immunoSEQ multiplex PCR reads with MiXCR, one entry per CDR3 protein. The profile shows some 94,000 distinct CDR3 sequences, about 93% of them singletons. CDR1 is GTSNPN and CDR2 is SVGIG in the germline V gene (reference sequence). The CDR3 extends over 12 amino acids. With regard to this clonotype: What it binds is unknown.

Sequenced: CD4+ T cells from PBMCs. The chain employs TRBV30 and TRBJ2-5, with unresolved D. The sequence was collected from a human donor with Susac syndrome. Written as DNA, the CDR3 is TGTAGGCTGAATTGGGCTGTGGAGACCCAGTACTTC. Residues: CRLNWAVETQYF.